The rows below give T cell receptor beta chains drawn from one sample of a study of cytomegalovirus exposure and HLA in healthy donors. Assay used: immunoSEQ multiplex PCR; TCRdb lists only in-frame clones, some missing. The repertoire includes about 140,000 clones, roughly 75% of them detected once, and 6.8% sits in the top ten. Sequencing was carried out using PBMCs. The source of these receptors is a middle-aged man in good health and CMV-seropositive. Both conserved end residues are trimmed from each CDR3.

V gene: TRBV28
J gene: TRBJ2-1
CDR3 protein: ASSFTYNEQF

V gene: TRBV6-4
J gene: TRBJ2-5
CDR3 protein: ASSGVVGREETQY

V gene: TRBV9
J gene: TRBJ1-5
CDR3 protein: ASSPGGVNQPQH

V gene: TRBV12-5
J gene: TRBJ1-4
CDR3 protein: ASGLGGGGVNEKLF

V gene: TRBV7-9
J gene: TRBJ2-5
CDR3 protein: ASSLAAGGPGETQY

V gene: TRBV10-3
J gene: TRBJ1-2
CDR3 protein: AISEVTRGYT

V gene: TRBV27
J gene: TRBJ1-1
CDR3 protein: ASSPRDRVTEAF

V gene: TRBV7-8
J gene: TRBJ2-7
CDR3 protein: ASSFLAGASSYEQY

V gene: TRBV6-5
J gene: TRBJ1-2
CDR3 protein: ASSRRDRDYGYT

V gene: TRBV27
J gene: NA
CDR3 protein: ASSLQTGFEQY

V gene: TRBV5-4
J gene: TRBJ1-2
CDR3 protein: ASSYTGGARGYT

V gene: TRBV6-5
J gene: TRBJ2-5
CDR3 protein: ASSYSRLRKTQY

V gene: TRBV5-4
J gene: NA
CDR3 protein: ASSFPTLAGSEQY

V gene: TRBV18
J gene: TRBJ2-1
CDR3 protein: ASSPPRGSSYNEQF